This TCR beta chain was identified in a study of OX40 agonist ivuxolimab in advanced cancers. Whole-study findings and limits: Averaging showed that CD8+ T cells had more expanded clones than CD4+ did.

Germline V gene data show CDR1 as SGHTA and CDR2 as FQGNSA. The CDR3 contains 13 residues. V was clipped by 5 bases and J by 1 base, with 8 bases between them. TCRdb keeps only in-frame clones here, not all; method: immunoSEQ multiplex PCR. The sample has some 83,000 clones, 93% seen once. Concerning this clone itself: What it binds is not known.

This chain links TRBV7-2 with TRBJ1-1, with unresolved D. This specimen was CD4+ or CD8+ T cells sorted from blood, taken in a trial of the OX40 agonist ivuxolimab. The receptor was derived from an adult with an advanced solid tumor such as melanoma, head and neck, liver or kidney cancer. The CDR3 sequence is CASSPRENTEAFF. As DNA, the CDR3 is TGTGCCAGCAGCCCAAGGGAGAACACTGAAGCTTTCTTT.